These 31 T cell receptor beta chains were all obtained from the same sample, sequenced in a study of cytomegalovirus exposure and HLA in healthy donors. 60 Vbeta and 13 Jbeta primers were used in PCR. The repertoire was sequenced with immunoSEQ multiplex PCR; TCRdb's copy has only in-frame clones and lacks some. This sample's table reports tens of thousands of clones. Sequencing used PBMCs. All receptors derive from a young man in good health and CMV-seropositive.

The CDR3 bases are TGTGCCAGCAGCCCTCTCGACGGGAGGGCGGGAGATACGCAGTATTTT. Protein product: CASSPLDGRAGDTQYF. The gene calls are TRBV9 and TRBJ2-3, with TRBD2 identical over 8 bases. Unmatched junction bases numbered 12, after V lost 4 bases and J lost 5 bases. CDR1 is SGDLS and CDR2 is YYNGEE in the germline V gene. This CDR3 region has 16 residues.

Of note for this clone: Its ends do not fully match the called genes, so a read error is possible. The V and J genes are TRBV9 and TRBJ1-2, with D perhaps TRBD1 (6 bases). Germline CDR1 SGDLS, CDR2 YYNGEE. CDR3 size: 13 residues. The CDR3 region is CASSVDGQTPMSF. CDR3 DNA: TGTGCCAGCAGCGTAGACGGACAGACCCCCATGTCCTTC.

V usage is TRBV9 and J usage is TRBJ2-1, with D possibly being TRBD1 (5 bases). The germline V and J ends were trimmed by 5 bases and 5 bases, with 8 bases remaining between them. Germline V lookup: CDR1 SGDLS, CDR2 YYNGEE. This CDR3 spans 12 amino acids. The CDR3 region has the DNA TGTGCCAGCAGGGGGCTGAACAATGAGCAGTTCTTC. Translated: CASRGLNNEQFF. Complete variable domain (other parts from reference TRBV9 and TRBJ2-1): DSGVTQTPKHLITATGQRVTLRCSPRSGDLSVYWYQQSLDQGLQFLIQYYNGEERAKGNILERFSAQQFPDLHSELNLSSLELGDSALYFCASRGLNNEQFFGPGTRLTVL.

V is TRBV6-5 and J is TRBJ2-3; possible D gene TRBD2, 5 bases. The CDR3 sequence is 14 residues long. V shed 0 bases and J shed 1 base, with 5 bases lying between them. CDR1 MNHEY and CDR2 SVGAGI come from the germline V gene. The CDR3 DNA sequence: TGTGCCAGCAGTTACTCGGAGGGCACAGATACGCAGTATTTT. This codes for CASSYSEGTDTQYF.

This rearrangement joins TRBV20-1 to TRBJ1-1, with a tentative D call TRBD1 (5 bases). Germline CDR1 is DFQATT and CDR2 is SNEGSKA (reference sequence). The CDR3 consists of 11 residues. CDR3 region: CRALGATEAFF. DNA for the CDR3: TGCAGAGCTCTTGGGGCAACTGAAGCTTTCTTT.

V is TRBV30 and J is TRBJ2-1; TRBD2 matches 12 bases. The V segment lost 2 bases and the J segment 4 bases; nucleotides outside the gene matches: 3. Germline CDR1 is GTSNPN and CDR2 is SVGIG (reference sequence). The CDR3 length is 15 residues. CDR3 loop: CAWSLAGGPYNEQFF. CDR3 nucleotides: TGTGCCTGGAGTCTAGCGGGAGGGCCTTACAATGAGCAGTTCTTC.

The chain uses TRBV5-1 and TRBJ2-7; 7 positions agree with TRBD1. This CDR3 has 15 amino acids. The V segment lost 4 bases and the J segment 4 bases; nucleotides outside the gene matches: 11. Germline V gene sequence: CDR1 SGHRS, CDR2 YFSETQ. The CDR3 loop is CASSPEAGGRYEQYF. CDR3 nucleotides: TGCGCCAGCAGCCCCGAGGCAGGGGGTCGGTACGAGCAGTACTTC.

The gene calls are TRBV10-2 and TRBJ1-5; D call uncertain. Germline V gene sequence: CDR1 WSHSY, CDR2 SAAADI. This CDR3 contains 15 residues. V lost 3 bases to trimming and J lost 2 bases, with 11 bases between them. CDR3 nucleotides: TGCGCCAGCAGTGATCCTAGGGAGGGCAATCAGCCCCAGCATTTT. Translated: CASSDPREGNQPQHF.

The chain employs TRBV11-2 and TRBJ1-2, with 9 positions matching TRBD1. CDR1 and CDR2 (germline): SGHAT, FQNNGV. With 4 bases clipped from V and 7 bases from J, the junction kept 10 bases outside the gene matches. The CDR3 runs 15 residues. CDR3: CASSSRQGEDRGYTF. Here the CDR3 DNA reads TGTGCCAGCAGCTCCAGACAGGGGGAAGATCGTGGCTACACCTTC.

The chain carries TRBV4-2 and TRBJ2-1; D unclear. Trimming pared 3 bases from V and 5 bases from J, leaving 8 bases between. The CDR3 covers 13 residues. Germline CDR1 LGHNA, CDR2 YNFKEQ. CDR3 residues: CASSHQEDNEQFF. In nucleotides, the CDR3 is TGTGCCAGCAGCCATCAAGAGGACAATGAGCAGTTCTTC.

The genes are TRBV18 and TRBJ1-2; D is ambiguous. Germline CDR1 and CDR2: KGHSH and LQKENI. The V gene lost 6 bases and the J gene lost 7 bases, with 12 bases spanning the gap. The CDR3 consists of 12 residues. The CDR3: CASSPDTSGYTF. In DNA, the CDR3 is TGTGCCAGCTCCCCAGACACCAGTGGCTACACCTTC.

V and J are TRBV29-1 and TRBJ1-1; D uncertain. The length of the CDR3 is 12 residues. Germline CDR1 and CDR2: SQVTM and ANQGSEA. V lost 6 bases, J lost 6 bases, and 14 bases lay in between. Written as DNA, the CDR3 is TGCAGCGTCCGGGTCGGGAGGCCTGAAGCTTTCTTT. Translated, it gives CSVRVGRPEAFF. Filled out from reference TRBV29-1 and TRBJ1-1, the complete variable domain reads SAVISQKPSRDICQRGTSLTIQCQVDSQVTMMFWYRQQPGQSLTLIATANQGSEATYESGFVIDKFPISRPNLTFSTLTVSNMSPEDSSIYLCSVRVGRPEAFFGQGTRLTVV.

The chain combines TRBV7-3 with TRBJ2-1; TRBD2 agrees at 9 bases. This CDR3 has 16 amino acids. Trimming removed 2 bases from V and 9 bases from J; junction bases left unmatched: 11. From germline, CDR1 is SGHTA and CDR2 FQGTGA. DNA of the CDR3: TGTGCCAGCAGCTTAGATTCCGCGGGAGGGCCCTCTGAGCAGTTCTTC. It is translated as CASSLDSAGGPSEQFF.

The V gene is TRBV6-5, the J gene TRBJ2-3; possibly TRBD1 for D (6 bases). The germline V gene has CDR1 MNHEY and CDR2 SVGAGI. V lost 1 base and J lost 3, with 11 bases in between. The CDR3 loop spans 15 amino acids. The CDR3 spells CASSYYRVPTDTQYF. The CDR3 DNA is TGTGCCAGCAGTTACTACAGGGTACCTACAGATACGCAGTATTTT.

Points on this clone: A read error may produce the germline difference seen at one junction end. The chain uses TRBV7-7 and TRBJ2-1; 8 bases align to TRBD1. Germline CDR1 reads SSHAT; CDR2 reads FNYEAQ (reference sequence). The CDR3 totals 15 residues. The chain's CDR3 is CASSNGQGLRDEQFF. The CDR3 DNA reads as TGTGCTAGCAGCAACGGACAGGGCCTACGAGATGAGCAGTTCTTC.

This chain links TRBV4-1 with TRBJ2-7; 11 nucleotides agree with TRBD2. With V trimmed by 3 bases and J by 0 bases, 4 bases remained unmatched. This CDR3 has 16 amino acids. The germline V gene encodes CDR1 MGHRA and CDR2 YSYEKL. The CDR3 DNA is TGCGCCAGCAGCCATGCTACTAGCGGGAGCTCCTACGAGCAGTACTTC. Protein sequence: CASSHATSGSSYEQYF.

CDR3 coding DNA: TGTGCCAGCAGCCGGGTGACACCAACTAATGAAAAACTGTTTTTT. Translation: CASSRVTPTNEKLFF. This rearrangement joins TRBV16 to TRBJ1-4, with D unclear. This CDR3 has 15 amino acids. Germline V gene lookup returns CDR1 KGHSY and CDR2 FQNENV. The V end was cut by 4 bases, the J end by 0 bases, with 9 bases between.

The chain joins TRBV11-2 to TRBJ2-7; D might be TRBD2 (5 bases). The CDR3 is 16 amino acids. Germline V gives CDR1 SGHAT, CDR2 FQNNGV. Trimming took 1 base from V and 0 from J, leaving 13 bases between them. CDR3 in amino acids: CASSLARTSYSYEQYF. Written as DNA, the CDR3 is TGTGCCAGCAGCTTAGCTCGGACTTCCTACTCCTACGAGCAGTACTTC.

The rearrangement joins TRBV5-1 to TRBJ2-1, with 8 positions matching TRBD2. Trimming at V came to 2 bases and at J to 4 bases, leaving 5 bases not matched to a gene. The CDR3 length is 15 residues. Germline loops: CDR1 SGHRS, CDR2 YFSETQ. Here the CDR3 reads CASSFQREPYNEQFF. The DNA for the CDR3 is TGCGCCAGCAGCTTTCAGCGGGAGCCTTACAATGAGCAGTTCTTC.

The chain carries TRBV11-1 and TRBJ2-7; 7 bases match TRBD1. The CDR3 has 19 residues. The germline V gene has CDR1 SGHAT and CDR2 FQDESV (reference sequence). Germline trimming cut 5 bases from V and 2 bases from J; bases unmatched to any gene: 21. CDR3 DNA sequence: TGTGCCAGCAGCACAACGCAGGGGGTCTGGGCGGTTCGTCCCTACGAGCAGTACTTC. This codes for CASSTTQGVWAVRPYEQYF. The whole variable domain, remainder taken from reference TRBV11-1 and TRBJ2-7, is EAEVAQSPRYKITEKSQAVAFWCDPISGHATLYWYRQILGQGPELLVQFQDESVVDDSQLPKDRFSAERLKGVDSTLKIQPAELGDSAMYLCASSTTQGVWAVRPYEQYFGPGTRLTVT.

The chain carries TRBV4-1 and TRBJ1-5; the D gene is possibly TRBD1 (6 bases). The V end lost 1 base, the J end lost 3 bases, and 10 bases lay between the germline ends. The CDR3 has 15 amino acids. Germline loops: CDR1 MGHRA, CDR2 YSYEKL. CDR3 nucleotides: TGCGCCAGCAGCCAAGTACGGACAGTCAATCAGCCCCAGCATTTT. Translation gives CASSQVRTVNQPQHF.

The rearrangement links TRBV5-1 to TRBJ1-2; 8 bases are a match to TRBD1. The germline gives CDR1 SGHRS, CDR2 YFSETQ. This CDR3 region has 14 residues. The junction had 9 bases not matched to a gene; V was cut back by 4 bases and J by 7 bases. The CDR3 is CASSPGQAVVGYTF. The CDR3 DNA follows: TGCGCCAGCAGCCCGGGACAGGCTGTGGTTGGCTACACCTTC. Supplemented by reference TRBV5-1 and TRBJ1-2, the full variable domain reads KAGVTQTPRYLIKTRGQQVTLSCSPISGHRSVSWYQQTPGQGLQFLFEYFSETQRNKGNFPGRFSGRQFSNSRSEMNVSTLELGDSALYLCASSPGQAVVGYTFGSGTRLTVV.

The chain links TRBV11-2 to TRBJ1-6; D is uncertain. The CDR3 consists of 14 residues. Per the germline V gene, CDR1 is SGHAT and CDR2 is FQNNGV. The V end was cut by 2 bases, the J end by 7 bases, with 9 bases between. CDR3 in DNA: TGTGCCAGCAGCTTACTGGGAGCAAATTCACCCCTCCACTTT. It yields the protein CASSLLGANSPLHF. The full variable domain, with the rest looked up from reference TRBV11-2 and TRBJ1-6, is EAGVAQSPRYKIIEKRQSVAFWCNPISGHATLYWYQQILGQGPKLLIQFQNNGVVDDSQLPKDRFSAERLKGVDSTLKIQPAKLEDSAVYLCASSLLGANSPLHFGNGTRLTVT.

This chain connects TRBV10-3 to TRBJ2-7; maybe TRBD1 (7 bases). Trimming pared 0 bases from V and 2 bases from J, leaving 11 bases between. The CDR3 totals 15 residues. CDR1 ENHRY and CDR2 SYGVKD come from the germline V gene. CDR3 coding DNA: TGTGCCATCAGTGAGTCGGCGGGACAGCCCTACGAGCAGTACTTC. This gives the protein CAISESAGQPYEQYF.

The J gene is TRBJ1-2, the V gene TRBV5-3; 8 nucleotides align to TRBD1. TRBV5-3 has ORF status, its function being uncertain. The CDR3 consists of 14 residues. Trimming removed 5 bases from V and 7 bases from J; junction bases left unmatched: 10. The CDR3 spells CARRNRGQGPGYTF. In DNA form, the CDR3 reads TGTGCCAGAAGAAACCGCGGACAGGGTCCTGGCTACACCTTC.

The J gene is TRBJ1-2, the V gene TRBV5-4; weak D call: TRBD1 (6 bases). This CDR3 is 16 amino acids long. Germline V gives CDR1 SGHNT, CDR2 YYREEE (reference sequence). Trimming took 0 bases from V and 2 from J, leaving 14 bases between them. The CDR3 nucleotides are TGTGCCAGCAGCTTGGTCTGGGGGCAAAGGAACTATGGCTACACCTTC. Protein: CASSLVWGQRNYGYTF.

In nucleotides, the CDR3 is TGTGCCAGCACCCAGGACAGAGCATATGGCTACACCTTC. This translates into CASTQDRAYGYTF. The chain has TRBV7-9 and TRBJ1-2, with a possible D match to TRBD1 (6 bases). There are 13 residues in the CDR3. CDR1 is SEHNR, CDR2 FQNEAQ, per germline (reference sequence). Between the trimmed V and J ends, which lost 7 bases and 5 bases, there was a span of 14 bases.

Concerning this clone itself: Within the sample, other DNA sequences also encode this same CDR3. The rearrangement uses TRBV6-1 and TRBJ2-1; no firm D call. Germline-derived CDR1 and CDR2 are MNHNS and SASEGT. The ends were cut back, 7 bases at V and 8 bases at J, with 18 bases in the middle. This CDR3 has 14 amino acids. For the CDR3, the DNA is TGTGCCAGCACGCCCTCATTGACCCTAGATGAGCAGTTCTTC. Protein product: CASTPSLTLDEQFF.

In DNA form, the CDR3 reads TGTGCCACCAGCAGAGGAGGGAATCAGCCCCAGCATTTT. Protein product: CATSRGGNQPQHF. This sequence joins TRBV15 and TRBJ1-5, with D uncertain. Germline CDR1 is LNHNV and CDR2 is YYDKDF (reference sequence). The V end was cut by 1 base, the J end by 4 bases, with 5 bases between. The CDR3 has 13 residues.

The chain combines TRBV29-1 with TRBJ2-2; D remains ambiguous. Germline V gene sequence: CDR1 SQVTM, CDR2 ANQGSEA. The CDR3 length is 12 residues. Deletions cut 6 bases from V and 3 bases from J, with 8 bases between. The CDR3 region is CSVKRYTGELFF. The CDR3 DNA reads as TGCAGCGTGAAGAGGTACACCGGGGAGCTGTTTTTT.

The V call is TRBV4-2, the J call TRBJ2-7; 8 bases fit TRBD2. The CDR3 consists of 15 residues. V lost 1 base, J lost 4 bases, and 6 bases stayed unmatched. CDR1 and CDR2 (germline): LGHNA, YNFKEQ. The CDR3 reads CASSQGVGGVYEQYF. CDR3 DNA sequence: TGTGCCAGCAGCCAAGGTGTCGGGGGGGTGTACGAGCAGTACTTC.